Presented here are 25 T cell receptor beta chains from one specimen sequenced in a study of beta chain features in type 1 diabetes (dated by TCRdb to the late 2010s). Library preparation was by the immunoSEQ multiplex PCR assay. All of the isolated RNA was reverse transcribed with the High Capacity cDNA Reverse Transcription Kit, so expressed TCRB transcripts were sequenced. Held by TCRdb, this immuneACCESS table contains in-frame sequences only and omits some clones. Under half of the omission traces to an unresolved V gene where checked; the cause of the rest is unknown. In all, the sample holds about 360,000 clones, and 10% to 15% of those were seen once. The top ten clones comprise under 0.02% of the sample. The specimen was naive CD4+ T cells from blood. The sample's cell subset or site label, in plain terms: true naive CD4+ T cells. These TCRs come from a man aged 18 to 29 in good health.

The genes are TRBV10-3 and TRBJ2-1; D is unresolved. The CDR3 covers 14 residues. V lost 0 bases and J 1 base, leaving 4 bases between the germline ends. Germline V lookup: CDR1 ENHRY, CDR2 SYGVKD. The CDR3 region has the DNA TGTGCCATCAGTGAGTCAACTTCCTACAATGAGCAGTTCTTC. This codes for CAISESTSYNEQFF.

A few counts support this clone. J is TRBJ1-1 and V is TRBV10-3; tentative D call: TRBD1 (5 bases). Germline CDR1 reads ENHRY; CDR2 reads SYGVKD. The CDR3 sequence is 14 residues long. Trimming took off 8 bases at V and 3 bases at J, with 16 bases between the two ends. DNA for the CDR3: TGTGCCATCTCTGTTCCAGGGCGTGACACTGAAGCTTTCTTT. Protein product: CAISVPGRDTEAFF.

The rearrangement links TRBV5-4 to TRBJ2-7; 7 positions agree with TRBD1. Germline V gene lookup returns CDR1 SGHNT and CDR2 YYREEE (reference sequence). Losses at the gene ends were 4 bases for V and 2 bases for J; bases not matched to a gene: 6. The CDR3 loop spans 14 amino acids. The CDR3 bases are TGTGCCAGCAGCACGGGACAGAGAACCTACGAGCAGTACTTC. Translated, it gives CASSTGQRTYEQYF.

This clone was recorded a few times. The CDR3 spells CASSQETLSGGTRFF. The CDR3 nucleotides read TGCGCCAGCAGCCAAGAAACGTTGTCAGGGGGAACGAGGTTCTTT. The J gene is TRBJ1-1, the V gene TRBV4-1, with TRBD1 matching 7 bases. V trimming: 0 bases; J trimming: 14 bases; junction bases outside the gene matches: 15. Germline V lookup: CDR1 MGHRA, CDR2 YSYEKL. The length of the CDR3 is 15 residues.

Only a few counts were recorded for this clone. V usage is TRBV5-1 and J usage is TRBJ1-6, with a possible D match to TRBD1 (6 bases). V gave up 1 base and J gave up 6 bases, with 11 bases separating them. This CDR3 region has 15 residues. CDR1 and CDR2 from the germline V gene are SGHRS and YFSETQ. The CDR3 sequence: CASSLSGQLNSPLHF. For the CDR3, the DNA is TGCGCCAGCAGCTTGTCGGGACAACTTAATTCACCCCTCCACTTT.

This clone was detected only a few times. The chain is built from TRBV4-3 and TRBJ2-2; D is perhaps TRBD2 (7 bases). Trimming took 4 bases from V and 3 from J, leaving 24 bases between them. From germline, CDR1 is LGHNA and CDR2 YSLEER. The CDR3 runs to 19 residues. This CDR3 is CASSRKSMGRGADTGELFF. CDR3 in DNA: TGCGCCAGCAGCCGCAAATCAATGGGCCGGGGGGCGGACACCGGGGAGCTGTTTTTT.

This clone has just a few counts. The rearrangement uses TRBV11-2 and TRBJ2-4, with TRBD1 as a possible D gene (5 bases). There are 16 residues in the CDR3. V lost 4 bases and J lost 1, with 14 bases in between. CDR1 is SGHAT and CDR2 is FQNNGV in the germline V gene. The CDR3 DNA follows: TGTGCCAGCAGCTATACAGGATGGCGGGCCAAAAACATTCAGTACTTC. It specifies CASSYTGWRAKNIQYF.

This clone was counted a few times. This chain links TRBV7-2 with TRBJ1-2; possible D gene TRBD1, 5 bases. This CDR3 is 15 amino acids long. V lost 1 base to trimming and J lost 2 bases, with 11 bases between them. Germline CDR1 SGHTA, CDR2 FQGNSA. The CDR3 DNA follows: TGTGCCAGCAGCTTAGACACAGGAACGAACTATGGCTACACCTTC. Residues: CASSLDTGTNYGYTF.

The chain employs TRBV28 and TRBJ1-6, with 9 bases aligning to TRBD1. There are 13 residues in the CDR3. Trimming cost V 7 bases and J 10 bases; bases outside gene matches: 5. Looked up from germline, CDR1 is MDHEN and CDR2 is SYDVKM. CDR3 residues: CASNRGRWSPLHF. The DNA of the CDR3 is TGTGCCAGCAACAGGGGGCGGTGGTCACCCCTCCACTTT.

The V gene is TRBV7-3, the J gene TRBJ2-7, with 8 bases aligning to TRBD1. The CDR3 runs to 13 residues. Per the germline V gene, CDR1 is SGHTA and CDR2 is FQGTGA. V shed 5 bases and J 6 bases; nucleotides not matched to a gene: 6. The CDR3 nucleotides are TGTGCCAGCAGCCGCCGGGACAGGAGCGAGCAGTACTTC. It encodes CASSRRDRSEQYF.

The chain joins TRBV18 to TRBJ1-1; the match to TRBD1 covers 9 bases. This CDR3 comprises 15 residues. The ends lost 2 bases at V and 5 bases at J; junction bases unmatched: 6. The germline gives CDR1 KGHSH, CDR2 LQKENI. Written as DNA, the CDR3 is TGTGCCAGCTCACCAGGGACAGGGATGGGAACTGAAGCTTTCTTT. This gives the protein CASSPGTGMGTEAFF. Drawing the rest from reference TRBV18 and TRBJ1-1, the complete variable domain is NAGVMQNPRHLVRRRGQEARLRCSPMKGHSHVYWYRQLPEEGLKFMVYLQKENIIDESGMPKERFSAEFPKEGPSILRIQQVVRGDSAAYFCASSPGTGMGTEAFFGQGTRLTVV.

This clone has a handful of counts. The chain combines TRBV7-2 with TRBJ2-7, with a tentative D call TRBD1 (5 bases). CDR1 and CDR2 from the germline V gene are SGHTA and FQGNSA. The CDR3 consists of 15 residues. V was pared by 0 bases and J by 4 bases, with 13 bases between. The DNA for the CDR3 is TGTGCCAGCAGCTTAGCCGGCCAGGGTGGGTACGAGCAGTACTTC. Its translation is CASSLAGQGGYEQYF.

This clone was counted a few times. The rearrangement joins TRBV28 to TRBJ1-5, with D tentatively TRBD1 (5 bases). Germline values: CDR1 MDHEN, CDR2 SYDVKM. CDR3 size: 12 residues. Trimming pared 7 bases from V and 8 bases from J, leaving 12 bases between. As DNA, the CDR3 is TGTGCCAGCACCCGGGGGTTCGAGCCCCAGCATTTT. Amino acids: CASTRGFEPQHF.

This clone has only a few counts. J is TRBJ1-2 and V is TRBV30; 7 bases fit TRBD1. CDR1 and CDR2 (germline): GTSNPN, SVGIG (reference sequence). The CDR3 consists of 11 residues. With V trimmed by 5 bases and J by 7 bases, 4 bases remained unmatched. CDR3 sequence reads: CAWYRGAGYTF. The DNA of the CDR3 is TGTGCCTGGTACAGGGGCGCTGGCTACACCTTC.

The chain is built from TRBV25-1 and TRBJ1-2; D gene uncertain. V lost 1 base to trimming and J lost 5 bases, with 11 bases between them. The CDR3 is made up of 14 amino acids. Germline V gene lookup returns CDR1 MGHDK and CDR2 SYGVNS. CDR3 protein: CASSELSPGYGYTF. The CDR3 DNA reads TGTGCCAGCAGTGAATTATCTCCGGGATATGGCTACACCTTC.

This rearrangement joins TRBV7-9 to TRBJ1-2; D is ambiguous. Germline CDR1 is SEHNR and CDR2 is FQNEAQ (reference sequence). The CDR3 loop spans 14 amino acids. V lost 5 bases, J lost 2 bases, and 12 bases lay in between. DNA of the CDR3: TGTGCCAGCAGCCCCCCCGGTCTGAACTATGGCTACACCTTC. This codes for CASSPPGLNYGYTF.

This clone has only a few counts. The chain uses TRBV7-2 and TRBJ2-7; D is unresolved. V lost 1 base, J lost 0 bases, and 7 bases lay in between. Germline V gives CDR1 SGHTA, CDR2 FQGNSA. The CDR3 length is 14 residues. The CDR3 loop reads CASSLVASSYEQYF. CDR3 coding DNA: TGTGCCAGCAGCTTAGTCGCCAGCTCCTACGAGCAGTACTTC. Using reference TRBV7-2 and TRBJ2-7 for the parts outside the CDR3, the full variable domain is GAGVSQSPSNKVTEKGKDVELRCDPISGHTALYWYRQSLGQGLEFLIYFQGNSAPDKSGLPSDRFSAERTGGSVSTLTIQRTQQEDSAVYLCASSLVASSYEQYFGPGTRLTVT.

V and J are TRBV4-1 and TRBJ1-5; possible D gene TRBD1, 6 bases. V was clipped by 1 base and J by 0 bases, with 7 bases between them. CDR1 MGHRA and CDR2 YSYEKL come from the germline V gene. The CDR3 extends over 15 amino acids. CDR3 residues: CASSQGQDSNQPQHF. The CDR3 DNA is TGCGCCAGCAGCCAAGGACAGGATAGCAATCAGCCCCAGCATTTT.

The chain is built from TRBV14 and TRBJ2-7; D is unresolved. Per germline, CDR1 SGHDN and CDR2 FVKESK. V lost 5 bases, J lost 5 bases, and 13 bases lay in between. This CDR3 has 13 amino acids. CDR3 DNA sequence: TGTGCCAGCAGCAAACAACCGCTGAACGAGCAGTACTTC. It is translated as CASSKQPLNEQYF.

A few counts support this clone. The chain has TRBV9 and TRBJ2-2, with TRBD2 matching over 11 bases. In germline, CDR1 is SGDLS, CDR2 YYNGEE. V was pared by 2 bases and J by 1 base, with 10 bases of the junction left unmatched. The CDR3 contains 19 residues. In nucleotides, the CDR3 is TGTGCCAGCAGCGTGGGACTAGCGGAGGACCTCGGGAACACCGGGGAGCTGTTTTTT. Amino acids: CASSVGLAEDLGNTGELFF.

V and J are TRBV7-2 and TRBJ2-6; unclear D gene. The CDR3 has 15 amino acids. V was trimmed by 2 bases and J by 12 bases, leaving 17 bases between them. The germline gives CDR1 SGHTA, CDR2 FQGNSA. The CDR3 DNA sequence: TGTGCCAGCAGCTTAAACAACCCGACGTCGGGCGTCCTGACTTTC. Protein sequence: CASSLNNPTSGVLTF.

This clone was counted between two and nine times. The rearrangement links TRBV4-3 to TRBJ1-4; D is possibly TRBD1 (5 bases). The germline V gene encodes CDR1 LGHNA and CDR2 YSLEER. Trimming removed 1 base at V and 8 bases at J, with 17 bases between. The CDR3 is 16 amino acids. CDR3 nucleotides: TGCGCCAGCAGCCAAGGAGAGAGGAGGGGATGGGAAAAACTGTTTTTT. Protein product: CASSQGERRGWEKLFF.

CDR3 bases: TGTGCCAGCTCACCGTCTGGGACTAGCGGTTACAATGAGCAGTTCTTC. Encoded protein: CASSPSGTSGYNEQFF. J is TRBJ2-1 and V is TRBV18, with 11 positions matching TRBD2. Germline V CDR1 and CDR2: KGHSH, LQKENI. CDR3 size: 16 residues. With 3 bases clipped from V and 4 bases from J, the junction kept 5 bases outside the gene matches.

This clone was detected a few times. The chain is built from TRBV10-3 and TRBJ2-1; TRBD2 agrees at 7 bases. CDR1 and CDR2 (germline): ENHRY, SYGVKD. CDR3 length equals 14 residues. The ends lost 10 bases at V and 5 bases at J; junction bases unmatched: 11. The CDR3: CATNRREGHNEQFF. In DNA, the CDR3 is TGTGCCACCAATAGGAGGGAGGGACACAATGAGCAGTTCTTC.

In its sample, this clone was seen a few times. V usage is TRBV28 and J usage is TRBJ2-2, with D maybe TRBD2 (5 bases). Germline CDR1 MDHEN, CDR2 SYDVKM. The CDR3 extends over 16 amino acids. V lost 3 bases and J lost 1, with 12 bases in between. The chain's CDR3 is CASSFAGAGNTGELFF. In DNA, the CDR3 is TGTGCCAGCAGTTTCGCGGGCGCAGGGAACACCGGGGAGCTGTTTTTT.